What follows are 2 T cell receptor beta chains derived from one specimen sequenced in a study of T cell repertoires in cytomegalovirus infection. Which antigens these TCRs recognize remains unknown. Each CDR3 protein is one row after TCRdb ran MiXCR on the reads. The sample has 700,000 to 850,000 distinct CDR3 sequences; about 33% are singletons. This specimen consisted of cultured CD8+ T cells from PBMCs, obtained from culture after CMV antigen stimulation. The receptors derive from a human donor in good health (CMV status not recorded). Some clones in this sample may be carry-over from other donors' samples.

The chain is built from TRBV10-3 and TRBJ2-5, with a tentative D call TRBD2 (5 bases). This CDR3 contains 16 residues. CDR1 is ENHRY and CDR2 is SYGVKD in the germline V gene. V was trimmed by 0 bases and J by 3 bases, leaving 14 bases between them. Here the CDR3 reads CAISESLGVSEETQYF. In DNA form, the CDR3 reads TGTGCCATCAGTGAGTCACTAGGAGTTAGCGAAGAGACCCAGTACTTC.

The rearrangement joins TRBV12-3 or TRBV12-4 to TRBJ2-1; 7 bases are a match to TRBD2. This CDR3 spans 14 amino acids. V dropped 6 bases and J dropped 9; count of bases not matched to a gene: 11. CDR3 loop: CASSRRGLVGEQFF. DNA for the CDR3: TGTGCCAGCAGCCGGCGCGGACTAGTCGGTGAGCAGTTCTTC.